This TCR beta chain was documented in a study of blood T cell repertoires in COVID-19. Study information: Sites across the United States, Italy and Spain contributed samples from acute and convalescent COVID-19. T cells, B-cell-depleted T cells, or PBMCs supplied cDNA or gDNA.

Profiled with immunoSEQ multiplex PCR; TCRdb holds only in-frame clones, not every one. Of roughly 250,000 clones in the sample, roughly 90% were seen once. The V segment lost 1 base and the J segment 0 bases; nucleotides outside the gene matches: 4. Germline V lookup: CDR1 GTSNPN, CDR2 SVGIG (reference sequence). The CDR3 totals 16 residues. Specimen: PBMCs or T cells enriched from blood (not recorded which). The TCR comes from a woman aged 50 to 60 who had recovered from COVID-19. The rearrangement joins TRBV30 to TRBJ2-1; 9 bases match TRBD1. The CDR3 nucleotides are TGTGCCTGGAGTGACAGGGGGCTTAGCTCCTACAATGAGCAGTTCTTC. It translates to CAWSDRGLSSYNEQFF.